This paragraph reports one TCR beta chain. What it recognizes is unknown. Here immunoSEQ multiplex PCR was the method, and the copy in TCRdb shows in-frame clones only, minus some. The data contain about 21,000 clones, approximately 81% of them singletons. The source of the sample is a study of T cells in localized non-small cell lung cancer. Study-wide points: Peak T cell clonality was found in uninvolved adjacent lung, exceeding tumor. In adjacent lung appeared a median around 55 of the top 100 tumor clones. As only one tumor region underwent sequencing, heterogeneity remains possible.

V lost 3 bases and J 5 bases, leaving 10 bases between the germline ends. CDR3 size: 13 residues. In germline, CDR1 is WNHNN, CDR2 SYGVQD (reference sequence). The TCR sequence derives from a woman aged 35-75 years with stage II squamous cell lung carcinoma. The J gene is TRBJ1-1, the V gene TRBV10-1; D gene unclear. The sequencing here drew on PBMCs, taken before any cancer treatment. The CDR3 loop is CASSDGERTEAFF. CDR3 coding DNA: TGCGCCAGCAGTGACGGAGAGAGGACTGAAGCTTTCTTT.